The 4 T cell receptor beta chains in this list originate from one sample, sequenced in a study of blood T cell repertoires in COVID-19. Clones were read by immunoSEQ multiplex PCR, and TCRdb kept only the in-frame ones, dropping some. The sample holds almost 200,000 clones; just under 85% are singletons and the top ten take 0.95%. The sample consisted of peripheral blood. Every receptor here comes from a man in his sixties with COVID-19, enrolled during active disease.

On this clone itself: Other DNA sequences from this sample encode an identical CDR3 as well. The chain couples TRBV7-9 to TRBJ2-7; a possible D gene is TRBD2 (6 bases). Germline CDR1 SEHNR, CDR2 FQNEAQ (reference sequence). The V end lost 0 bases, the J end lost 5 bases, and 8 bases lay between the germline ends. The CDR3 covers 13 residues. CDR3 sequence reads: CASSLAGGHEQYF. The DNA for the CDR3 is TGTGCCAGCAGCTTAGCGGGGGGACACGAGCAGTACTTC.

V and J are TRBV10-3 and TRBJ2-7; perhaps TRBD1 as D (6 bases). This CDR3 is 14 amino acids long. Trimming stripped 3 bases from V and 3 bases from J, with 12 bases between. Germline CDR1 ENHRY, CDR2 SYGVKD. The CDR3, as DNA: TGTGCCATCAGTGAAGGACAGAACCTCTACGAGCAGTACTTC. Translated: CAISEGQNLYEQYF.

This clone appeared a single time. V gene TRBV5-4 combines with J gene TRBJ1-4; 8 bases map to TRBD1. Germline trimming cut 4 bases from V and 8 bases from J; bases unmatched to any gene: 10. Germline loops: CDR1 SGHNT, CDR2 YYREEE (reference sequence). The CDR3 is 15 residues long. CDR3 coding DNA: TGTGCCAGCAGCACCGGGACAGGATGGGAGGAAAAACTGTTTTTT. Translation gives CASSTGTGWEEKLFF.

The chain links TRBV2 to TRBJ1-6, with TRBD1 as a possible D gene (5 bases). Trimming removed 6 bases at V and 9 bases at J, with 15 bases between. Germline loops: CDR1 SNHLY, CDR2 FYNNEI. This CDR3 region has 14 residues. CDR3 amino acids: CASSLRDLGSPLHF. CDR3 sequence (DNA): TGTGCCAGCAGCCTACGGGACTTGGGTTCACCCCTCCACTTT.